This T cell receptor (beta chain) was recovered during a study of blood T cell repertoires in COVID-19. Overall study: Samples came from the United States, Italy and Spain, spanning acute and convalescent COVID-19. Sources were T cells, B-cell-depleted T cells, or PBMCs; the material itself was cDNA or gDNA.

Germline V gene data show CDR1 as SEHNR and CDR2 as FQNEAQ (reference sequence). The CDR3 extends over 13 amino acids. V was cut by 1 base and J by 11 bases, with 14 bases left in between. This clone was observed a single time. In the original workflow: Nucleated cell counts were estimated from reference gene primer amplification. The data were produced by immunoSEQ multiplex PCR, yet TCRdb's version contains in-frame clones alone and is incomplete. V and J calls and clone size are as listed in that table; D and trimming were resolved from the DNA. This table holds nearly 250,000 clones, 86% found once.

V and J are TRBV7-9 and TRBJ1-1, with D possibly matching TRBD1 (5 bases). This clonotype originated in a woman in her sixties who had recovered from COVID-19. The material sequenced was peripheral blood. This CDR3 is CASSLEGAAGAFF. The CDR3, as DNA: TGTGCCAGCAGCTTAGAAGGGGCCGCGGGGGCTTTCTTT.